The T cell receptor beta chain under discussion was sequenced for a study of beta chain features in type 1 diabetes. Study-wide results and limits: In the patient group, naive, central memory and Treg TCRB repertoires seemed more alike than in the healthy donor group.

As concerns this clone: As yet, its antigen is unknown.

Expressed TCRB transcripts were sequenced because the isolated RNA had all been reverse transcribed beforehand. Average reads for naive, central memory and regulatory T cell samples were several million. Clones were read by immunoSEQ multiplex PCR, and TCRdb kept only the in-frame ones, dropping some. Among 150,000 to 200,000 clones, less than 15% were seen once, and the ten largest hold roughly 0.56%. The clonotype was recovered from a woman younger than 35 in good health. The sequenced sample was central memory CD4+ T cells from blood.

In DNA form, the CDR3 reads TGTGCCAGCAGTGAAATGGCAGGGGTGAGGAGCACAGATACGCAGTATTTT. Translation: CASSEMAGVRSTDTQYF. The V and J genes are TRBV6-1 and TRBJ2-3; a weak D match, TRBD1 (6 bases). Looked up from germline, CDR1 is MNHNS and CDR2 is SASEGT. The V and J ends lost 2 bases and 0 bases respectively, with 15 bases between them. This CDR3 comprises 17 residues.